Presented here are 26 T cell receptor beta chains from one specimen sequenced in a study of blood T cells in healthy people across ages. Using a J-beta primer mix together with a sample-barcoded 5' primer, a second PCR was run for about 7 to 12 cycles. TCRdb reanalysed the 5' RACE reads using MiXCR and keeps one entry per CDR3 protein. The table lists 1.5 million to 2 million distinct CDR3 sequences, 30% to 40% of them singletons. What was sequenced was blood. The receptors were gathered from a human donor in good health.

J is TRBJ1-5 and V is TRBV9; no firm D call. V gave up 8 bases and J gave up 4 bases, with 19 bases separating them. The germline gives CDR1 SGDLS, CDR2 YYNGEE. The length of the CDR3 is 15 residues. In DNA form, the CDR3 reads TGTGCCAGGCCCCACCGACAAGTCCCTAATCAGCCCCAGCATTTT. This translates into CARPHRQVPNQPQHF.

A single count supports this clonotype. A much larger clone differs from this one at a single base, so this may be a read error. The rearrangement uses TRBV5-1 and TRBJ2-3; D might be TRBD2 (6 bases). Germline CDR1 and CDR2: SGHRS and YFSETQ. CDR3 size: 14 residues. The CDR3: CAGSLAPGVNTQYF. The CDR3 DNA reads as TGCGCCGGCAGCTTGGCCCCGGGGGTGAATACGCAGTATTTT.

CDR3 sequence (DNA): TGTGCCAGCAGCCCGAACATAGGACGGAATCAGTACTTC. Translating gives CASSPNIGRNQYF. J is TRBJ2-5 and V is TRBV7-6; D gene ambiguous. Deletions cut 5 bases from V and 11 bases from J, with 18 bases between. This CDR3 spans 13 amino acids. Germline-derived CDR1 and CDR2 are SGHVS and FNYEAQ.

The rearrangement links TRBV4-3 to TRBJ2-5; possible D gene TRBD2, 7 bases. The CDR3 consists of 17 residues. CDR1 and CDR2 from the germline V gene are LGHNA and YSLEER. V was trimmed by 0 bases and J by 3 bases, leaving 17 bases between them. The DNA of the CDR3 is TGCGCCAGCAGCCAAGATCCGTGGGGAGGGGGTGAAGAGACCCAGTACTTC. Residues: CASSQDPWGGGEETQYF.

The V call is TRBV20-1, the J call TRBJ2-7; 7 positions match TRBD2. With 6 bases clipped from V and 1 base from J, the junction kept 6 bases outside the gene matches. Looked up from germline, CDR1 is DFQATT and CDR2 is SNEGSKA (reference sequence). CDR3 length: 13 residues. The CDR3 here is CSARLGGSYEQYF. CDR3 DNA: TGCAGTGCCCGACTGGGAGGGTCCTACGAGCAGTACTTC.

This clonotype was counted a single time. The rearrangement uses TRBV6-2 or TRBV6-3 and TRBJ2-1, with 11 bases fitting TRBD2. Per the germline V gene, CDR1 is MNHEY and CDR2 is SVGEGT. CDR3 length: 17 amino acids. V shed 6 bases, J shed 10 bases, and the junction held 17 bases outside the gene matches. The CDR3 DNA sequence: TGTGCCAGCAGCTTGGGGAAAACTAGCGGGGGCTCCTACGAGCAGTTCTTC. It encodes CASSLGKTSGGSYEQFF.

This clonotype was observed many times. The chain employs TRBV24-1 and TRBJ1-1; perhaps TRBD1 as D (6 bases). Germline CDR1 KGHDR, CDR2 SFDVKD. Trimming cost V 10 bases and J 6 bases, with 17 bases left between them. The CDR3 is 13 amino acids. CDR3 in DNA: TGTGCCACTAACGACGGGGGCGCGGCTGAAGCTTTCTTT. It encodes CATNDGGAAEAFF.

The chain recombines TRBV5-1 with TRBJ2-7, with D tentatively TRBD1 (5 bases). Per germline, CDR1 SGHRS and CDR2 YFSETQ. The CDR3 is 14 amino acids. V lost 3 bases, J lost 3 bases, and 13 bases lay in between. The CDR3 DNA sequence: TGCGCCAGCAGCTACGAACAGGCACTCTACGAGCAGTACTTC. This encodes CASSYEQALYEQYF.

The chain recombines TRBV29-1 with TRBJ1-1, with D perhaps TRBD1 (5 bases). Trimming cost V 3 bases and J 13 bases, with 15 bases left between them. Per germline, CDR1 SQVTM and CDR2 ANQGSEA. This CDR3 contains 11 residues. The CDR3 is CSVDGGFEYFF. CDR3 nucleotide sequence: TGCAGCGTTGACGGGGGATTTGAGTATTTCTTT.

The chain combines TRBV12-3 or TRBV12-4 with TRBJ2-1; TRBD2 might be the D (6 bases). Trimming shortened V by 2 bases and J by 4 bases, and 12 bases separated the two germline ends. There are 15 residues in the CDR3. CDR3 sequence (DNA): TGTGCCAGCAGTTTAATTCTAGCGACGTACAATGAGCAGTTCTTC. The encoded protein is CASSLILATYNEQFF.

The rearrangement uses TRBV2 and TRBJ2-3; TRBD2 matches 7 bases. The J segment lost 0 bases and the V segment lost 5 bases, leaving 8 bases of the junction unmatched. Germline loops: CDR1 SNHLY, CDR2 FYNNEI. This CDR3 comprises 16 residues. CDR3 nucleotides: TGTGCCAGCAGTTACCTAGCGGATATAAGCACAGATACGCAGTATTTT. Residues: CASSYLADISTDTQYF. Together with reference TRBV2 and TRBJ2-3, the CDR3 gives the full variable domain: EPEVTQTPSHQVTQMGQEVILRCVPISNHLYFYWYRQILGQKVEFLVSFYNNEISEKSEIFDDQFSVERPDGSNFTLKIRSTKLEDSAMYFCASSYLADISTDTQYFGPGTRLTVL.

This sequence joins TRBV5-1 and TRBJ2-3; 8 bases agree with TRBD1. CDR3 length equals 16 residues. Per the germline V gene, CDR1 is SGHRS and CDR2 is YFSETQ. V lost 4 bases to trimming and J lost 0 bases; unmatched junction nucleotides: 7. The CDR3 spells CASSPGRDRSTDTQYF. CDR3 in DNA: TGCGCCAGCAGCCCGGGTCGGGACAGGAGCACAGATACGCAGTATTTT.

This clonotype was picked up many times. V gene TRBV7-2 combines with J gene TRBJ2-5; D unclear. Trimming shortened V by 5 bases and J by 5 bases, and 12 bases separated the two germline ends. The CDR3 extends over 13 amino acids. CDR1 and CDR2 (germline): SGHTA, FQGNSA. DNA for the CDR3: TGTGCCAGCAGCCCCGACTCCGGGGAGACCCAGTACTTC. It encodes CASSPDSGETQYF.

In this sample, this clonotype turned up a few times. The chain couples TRBV12-3 or TRBV12-4 to TRBJ1-5, with 10 bases fitting TRBD1. CDR3 size: 15 residues. J was trimmed by 5 bases and V by 8 bases; bases with no gene match: 9. CDR3 DNA sequence: TGTGCCAGCGGACTAGGGACAGGGGTTTATCAGCCCCAGCATTTT. Amino acids: CASGLGTGVYQPQHF.

In this sample, this clonotype turned up a few times. This chain joins TRBV7-2 and TRBJ2-1; 12 bases line up with TRBD2. This CDR3 contains 17 residues. CDR1 is SGHTA, CDR2 FQGNSA, per germline. With V trimmed by 1 base and J by 7 bases, 8 bases remained unmatched. Here the CDR3 reads CASSLGSGTSGLNEQFF. The CDR3 DNA follows: TGTGCCAGCAGCTTAGGATCCGGGACTAGCGGGTTGAATGAGCAGTTCTTC.

This clonotype was seen more than once but under ten times. The chain links TRBV20-1 to TRBJ2-7; 8 bases agree with TRBD2. From germline, CDR1 is DFQATT and CDR2 SNEGSKA (reference sequence). The junction had 10 bases not matched to a gene; V was cut back by 6 bases and J by 0 bases. This CDR3 is 15 amino acids long. The CDR3 DNA reads TGCAGTGCAGCGCCAGCGGGGGCCAGCTCCTACGAGCAGTACTTC. It codes for CSAAPAGASSYEQYF.

The chain is built from TRBV9 and TRBJ2-3; D is uncertain. The CDR3 spans 12 residues. V dropped 3 bases and J dropped 9 bases, with 11 bases sitting between them. Germline V gene lookup returns CDR1 SGDLS and CDR2 YYNGEE. CDR3 coding DNA: TGTGCCAGCAGCGAAGGGCGTCAAACGCAGTATTTT. This translates into CASSEGRQTQYF. Looking up the rest from reference TRBV9 and TRBJ2-3 gives the full variable domain: DSGVTQTPKHLITATGQRVTLRCSPRSGDLSVYWYQQSLDQGLQFLIQYYNGEERAKGNILERFSAQQFPDLHSELNLSSLELGDSALYFCASSEGRQTQYFGPGTRLTVL.

This chain links TRBV5-1 with TRBJ2-5; D is possibly TRBD2 (6 bases). V was cut by 4 bases and J by 5 bases, with 12 bases left in between. The CDR3 has 13 amino acids. Germline loops: CDR1 SGHRS, CDR2 YFSETQ. For the CDR3, the DNA is TGCGCCAGCAGCACCACTAGCCTGGAGACCCAGTACTTC. Translating gives CASSTTSLETQYF.

This clonotype was counted a single time. This chain joins TRBV7-9 and TRBJ2-1; D perhaps matches TRBD2 (6 bases). Trimming shortened V by 3 bases and J by 0 bases, and 15 bases separated the two germline ends. Germline CDR1 is SEHNR and CDR2 is FQNEAQ (reference sequence). This CDR3 contains 17 residues. CDR3 residues: CASSLGGSFGSYNEQFF. The DNA for the CDR3 is TGTGCCAGCAGCTTGGGGGGTAGCTTCGGCTCCTACAATGAGCAGTTCTTC.

The J gene is TRBJ2-1, the V gene TRBV9, with 7 bases identical to TRBD2. CDR1 is SGDLS and CDR2 is YYNGEE in the germline V gene. This CDR3 is 14 amino acids long. Trimming took 3 bases from V and 3 from J; bases not matched to a gene: 3. CDR3 in amino acids: CASSGASGYNEQFF. CDR3 nucleotide sequence: TGTGCCAGCAGCGGGGCTAGCGGCTACAATGAGCAGTTCTTC.

The genes are TRBV11-2 and TRBJ2-1; D remains ambiguous. The CDR3 extends over 11 amino acids. Deletions cut 3 bases from V and 15 bases from J, with 12 bases between. CDR1 and CDR2 (germline): SGHAT, FQNNGV. The CDR3 here is CASSLVVGMFF. The CDR3 DNA is TGTGCCAGCAGCTTGGTGGTAGGGATGTTCTTC.

This clonotype was seen more than once but under ten times. The rearrangement uses TRBV7-2 and TRBJ2-3, with unresolved D. Germline-derived CDR1 and CDR2 are SGHTA and FQGNSA. Trimming cost V 1 base and J 4 bases, with 9 bases left between them. There are 14 residues in the CDR3. CDR3 sequence (DNA): TGTGCCAGCAGCTTAGATCCGTCCCCAGATACGCAGTATTTT. It encodes CASSLDPSPDTQYF.

The genes are TRBV7-2 and TRBJ2-7, with D perhaps TRBD1 (5 bases). The CDR3 is 16 residues long. In germline, CDR1 is SGHTA, CDR2 FQGNSA. V was pared by 5 bases and J by 2 bases, with 19 bases between. The CDR3 loop is CASSPLGRGSAYEQYF. The DNA for the CDR3 is TGTGCCAGCAGCCCCTTGGGAAGGGGATCAGCCTACGAGCAGTACTTC.

This clonotype appeared a few times. The CDR3 DNA reads TGTGCCAGCAGCTTAGGTTGGAGAGATACGCAGTATTTT. The encoded protein is CASSLGWRDTQYF. The rearrangement links TRBV11-3 to TRBJ2-3; no clear D gene. V gave up 1 base and J gave up 5 bases, with 7 bases separating them. There are 13 residues in the CDR3. Germline values: CDR1 SGHNT, CDR2 YENEEA.

This clonotype has a handful of counts. The V gene is TRBV12-3 or TRBV12-4, the J gene TRBJ1-2, with TRBD1 identical over 8 bases. J gave up 4 bases and V 1 base, and 5 bases lay outside the gene matches. The CDR3 has 15 residues. The CDR3 loop reads CASSLGYGQGYGYTF. DNA for the CDR3: TGTGCCAGCAGTTTAGGCTACGGACAGGGCTATGGCTACACCTTC.

CDR3 DNA sequence: TGCGCCAGCAGCCAAGCTGGGTTTGAGGCAGATACGCAGTATTTT. The encoded protein is CASSQAGFEADTQYF. This chain connects TRBV4-1 to TRBJ2-3; D call uncertain. Trimming removed 1 base from V and 4 bases from J, with 12 bases in between. The CDR3 extends over 15 amino acids. Germline loops: CDR1 MGHRA, CDR2 YSYEKL.